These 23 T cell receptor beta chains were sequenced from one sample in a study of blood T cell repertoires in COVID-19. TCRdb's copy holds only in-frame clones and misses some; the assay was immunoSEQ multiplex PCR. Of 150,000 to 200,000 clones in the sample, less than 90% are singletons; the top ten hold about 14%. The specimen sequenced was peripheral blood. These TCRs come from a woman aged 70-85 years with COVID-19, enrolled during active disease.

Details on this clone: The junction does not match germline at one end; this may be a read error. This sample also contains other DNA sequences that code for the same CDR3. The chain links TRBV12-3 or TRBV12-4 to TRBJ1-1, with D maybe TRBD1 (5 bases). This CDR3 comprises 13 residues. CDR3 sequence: CASSIRRGTEAFF. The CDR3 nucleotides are TGTGCCAGCAGCATTAGACGGGGGACTGAAGCCTTCTTT.

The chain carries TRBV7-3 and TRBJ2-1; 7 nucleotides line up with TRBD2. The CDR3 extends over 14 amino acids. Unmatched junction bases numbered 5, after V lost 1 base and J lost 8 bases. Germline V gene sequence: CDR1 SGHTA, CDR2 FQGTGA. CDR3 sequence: CASSLIGEGHEQFF. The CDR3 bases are TGTGCCAGCAGCTTAATAGGGGAGGGCCATGAGCAGTTCTTC.

This CDR3 is CASTRGTGVSYGYTF. The CDR3 region has the DNA TGTGCCAGCACCCGGGGGACAGGAGTCTCCTATGGCTACACCTTC. This chain connects TRBV2 to TRBJ1-2, with 8 positions matching TRBD1. Germline CDR1 SNHLY, CDR2 FYNNEI. This CDR3 comprises 15 residues. Trimming took 7 bases from V and 4 from J; bases not matched to a gene: 11.

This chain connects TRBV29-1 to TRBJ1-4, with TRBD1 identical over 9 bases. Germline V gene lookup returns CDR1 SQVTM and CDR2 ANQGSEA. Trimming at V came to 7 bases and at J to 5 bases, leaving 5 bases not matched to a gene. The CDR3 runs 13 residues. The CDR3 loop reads CSAFGTGNEKLFF. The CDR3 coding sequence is TGCAGCGCATTCGGGACAGGGAATGAAAAACTGTTTTTT.

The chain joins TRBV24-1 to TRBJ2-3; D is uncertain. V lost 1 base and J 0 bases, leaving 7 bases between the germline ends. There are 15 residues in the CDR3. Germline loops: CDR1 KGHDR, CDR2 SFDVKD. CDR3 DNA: TGTGCCACCAGTGATTTAGTCCGGAGCACAGATACGCAGTATTTT. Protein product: CATSDLVRSTDTQYF.

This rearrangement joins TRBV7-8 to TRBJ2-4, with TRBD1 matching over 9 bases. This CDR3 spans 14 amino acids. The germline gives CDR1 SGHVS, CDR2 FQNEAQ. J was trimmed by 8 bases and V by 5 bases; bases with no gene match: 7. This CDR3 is CASSHRDRAHIQYF. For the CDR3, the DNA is TGTGCCAGCAGCCACCGGGACAGGGCGCACATTCAGTACTTC.

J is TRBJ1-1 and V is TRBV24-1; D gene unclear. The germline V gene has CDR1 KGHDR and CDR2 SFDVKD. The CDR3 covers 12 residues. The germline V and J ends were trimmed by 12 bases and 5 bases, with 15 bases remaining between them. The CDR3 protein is CALEVARTEAFF. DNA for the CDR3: TGTGCCCTAGAGGTGGCAAGGACTGAAGCTTTCTTT.

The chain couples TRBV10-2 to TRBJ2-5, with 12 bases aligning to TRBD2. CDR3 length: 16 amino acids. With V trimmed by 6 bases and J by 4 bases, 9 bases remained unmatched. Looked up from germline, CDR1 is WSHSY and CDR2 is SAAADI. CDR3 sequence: CASSPASGRAGETQYF. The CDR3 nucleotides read TGCGCCAGCAGCCCCGCTAGCGGGAGGGCCGGAGAGACCCAGTACTTC.

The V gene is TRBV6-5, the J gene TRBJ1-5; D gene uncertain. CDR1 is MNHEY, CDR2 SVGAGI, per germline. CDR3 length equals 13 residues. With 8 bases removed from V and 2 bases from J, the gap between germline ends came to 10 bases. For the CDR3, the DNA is TGTGCCAGCGGGCACCCAGGCAATCAGCCCCAGCATTTT. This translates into CASGHPGNQPQHF.

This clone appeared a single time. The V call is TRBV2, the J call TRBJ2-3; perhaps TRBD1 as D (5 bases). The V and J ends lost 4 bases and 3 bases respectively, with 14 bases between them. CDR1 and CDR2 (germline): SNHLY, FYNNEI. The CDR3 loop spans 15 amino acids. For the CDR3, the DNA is TGTGCCAGCAGTGTAGGAGTAAAGGGGACAGATACGCAGTATTTT. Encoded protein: CASSVGVKGTDTQYF.

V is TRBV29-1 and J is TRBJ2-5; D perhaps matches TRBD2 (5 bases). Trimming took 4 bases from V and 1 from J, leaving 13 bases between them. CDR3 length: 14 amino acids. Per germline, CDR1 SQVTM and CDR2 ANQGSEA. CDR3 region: CSVAEGSFQETQYF. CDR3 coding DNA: TGCAGCGTTGCTGAGGGATCCTTCCAAGAGACCCAGTACTTC. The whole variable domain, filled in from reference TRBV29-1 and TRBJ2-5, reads SAVISQKPSRDICQRGTSLTIQCQVDSQVTMMFWYRQQPGQSLTLIATANQGSEATYESGFVIDKFPISRPNLTFSTLTVSNMSPEDSSIYLCSVAEGSFQETQYFGPGTRLLVL.

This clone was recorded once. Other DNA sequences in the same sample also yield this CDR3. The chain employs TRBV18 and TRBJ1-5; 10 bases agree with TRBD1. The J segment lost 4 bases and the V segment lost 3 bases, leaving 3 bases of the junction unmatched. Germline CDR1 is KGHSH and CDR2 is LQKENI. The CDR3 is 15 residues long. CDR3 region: CASSPDRGGNQPQHF. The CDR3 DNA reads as TGTGCCAGCTCACCGGACAGGGGGGGAAATCAGCCCCAGCATTTT. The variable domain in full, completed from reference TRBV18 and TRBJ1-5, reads NAGVMQNPRHLVRRRGQEARLRCSPMKGHSHVYWYRQLPEEGLKFMVYLQKENIIDESGMPKERFSAEFPKEGPSILRIQQVVRGDSAAYFCASSPDRGGNQPQHFGDGTRLSIL.

The CDR3 protein is CASSQDRGSGANYGYTF. Written as DNA, the CDR3 is TGTGCCAGCAGTCAGGACAGGGGAAGTGGAGCTAACTATGGCTACACCTTC. The chain is built from TRBV6-6 and TRBJ1-2, with TRBD1 identical over 9 bases. The CDR3 covers 17 residues. The germline V gene encodes CDR1 MNHNY and CDR2 SVGAGI (reference sequence). V lost 5 bases to trimming and J lost 0 bases; unmatched junction nucleotides: 10.

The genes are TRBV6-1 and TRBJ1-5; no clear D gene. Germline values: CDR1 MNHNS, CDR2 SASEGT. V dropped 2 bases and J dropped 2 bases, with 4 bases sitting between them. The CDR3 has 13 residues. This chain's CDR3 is CASSETGNQPQHF. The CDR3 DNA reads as TGTGCCAGCAGTGAAACAGGCAATCAGCCCCAGCATTTT.

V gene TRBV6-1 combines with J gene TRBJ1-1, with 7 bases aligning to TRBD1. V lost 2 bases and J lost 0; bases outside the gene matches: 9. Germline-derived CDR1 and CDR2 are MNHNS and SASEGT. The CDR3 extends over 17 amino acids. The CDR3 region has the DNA TGTGCCAGCAGTGAAATACAGGGGTGGAAAATGAACACTGAAGCTTTCTTT. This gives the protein CASSEIQGWKMNTEAFF.

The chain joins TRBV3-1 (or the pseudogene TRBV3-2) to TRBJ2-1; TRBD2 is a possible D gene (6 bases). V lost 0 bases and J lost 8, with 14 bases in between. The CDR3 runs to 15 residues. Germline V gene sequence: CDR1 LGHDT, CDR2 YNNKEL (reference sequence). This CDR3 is CASSQEIDAGYEQFF. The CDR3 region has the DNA TGTGCCAGCAGCCAAGAGATAGATGCGGGGTATGAGCAGTTCTTC.

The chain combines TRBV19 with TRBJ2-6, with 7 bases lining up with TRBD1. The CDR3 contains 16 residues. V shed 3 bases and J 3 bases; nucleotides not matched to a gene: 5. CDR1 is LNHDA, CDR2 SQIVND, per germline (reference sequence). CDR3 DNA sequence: TGTGCCAGTAGTATTGTTACAGGGGTTGGGGCCAACGTCCTGACTTTC. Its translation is CASSIVTGVGANVLTF.

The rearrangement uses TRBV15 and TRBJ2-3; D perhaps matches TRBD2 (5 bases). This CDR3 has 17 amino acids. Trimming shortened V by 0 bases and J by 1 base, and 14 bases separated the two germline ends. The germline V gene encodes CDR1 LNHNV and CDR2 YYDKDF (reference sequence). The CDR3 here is CATSRDRTGRGTDTQYF. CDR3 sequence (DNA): TGTGCCACCAGCAGAGATCGCACGGGAAGGGGCACAGATACGCAGTATTTT.

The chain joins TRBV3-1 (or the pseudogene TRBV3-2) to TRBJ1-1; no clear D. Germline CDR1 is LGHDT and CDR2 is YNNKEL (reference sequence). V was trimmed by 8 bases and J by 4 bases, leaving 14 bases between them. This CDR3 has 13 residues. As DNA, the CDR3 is TGTGCCAGCTCGGTCCGGGGAGCCACTGAAGCTTTCTTT. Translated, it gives CASSVRGATEAFF.

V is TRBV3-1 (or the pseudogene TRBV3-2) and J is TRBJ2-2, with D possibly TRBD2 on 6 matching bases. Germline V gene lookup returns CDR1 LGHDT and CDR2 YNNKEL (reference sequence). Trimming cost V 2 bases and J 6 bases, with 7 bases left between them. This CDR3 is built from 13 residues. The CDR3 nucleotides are TGTGCCAGCAGCCAACGGGGGTCCGGGGAGCTGTTTTTT. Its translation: CASSQRGSGELFF.

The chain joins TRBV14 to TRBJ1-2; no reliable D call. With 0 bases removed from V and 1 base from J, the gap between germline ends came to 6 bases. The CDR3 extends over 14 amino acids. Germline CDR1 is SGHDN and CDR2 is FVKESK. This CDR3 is CASSQERGNYGYTF. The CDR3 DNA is TGTGCCAGCAGCCAAGAACGGGGTAACTATGGCTACACCTTC.

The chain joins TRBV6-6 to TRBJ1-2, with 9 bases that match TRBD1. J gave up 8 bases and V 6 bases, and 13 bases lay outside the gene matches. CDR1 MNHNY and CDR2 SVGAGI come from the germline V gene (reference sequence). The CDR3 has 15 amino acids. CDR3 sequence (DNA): TGTGCCAGCAGCAGAATACAGGGGGCAATGGAGGGCTACACCTTC. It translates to CASSRIQGAMEGYTF.

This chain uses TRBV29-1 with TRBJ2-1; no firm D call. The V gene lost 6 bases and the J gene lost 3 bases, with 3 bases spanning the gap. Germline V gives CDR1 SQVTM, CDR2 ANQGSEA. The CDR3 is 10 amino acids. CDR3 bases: TGCAGCGTCCTCTACAATGAGCAGTTCTTC. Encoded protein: CSVLYNEQFF.